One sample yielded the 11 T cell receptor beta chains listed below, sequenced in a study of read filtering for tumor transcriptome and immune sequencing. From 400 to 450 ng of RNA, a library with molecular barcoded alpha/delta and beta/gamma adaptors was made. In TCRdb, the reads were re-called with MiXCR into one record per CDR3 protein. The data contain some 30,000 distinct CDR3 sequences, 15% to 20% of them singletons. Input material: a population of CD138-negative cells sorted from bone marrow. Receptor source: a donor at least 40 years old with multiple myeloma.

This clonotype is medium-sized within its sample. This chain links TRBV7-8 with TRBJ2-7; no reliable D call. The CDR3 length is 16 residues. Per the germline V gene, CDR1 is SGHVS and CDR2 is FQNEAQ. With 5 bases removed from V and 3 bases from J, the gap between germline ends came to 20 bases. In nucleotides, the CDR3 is TGTGCCAGCAGCCCATCGGTCGCAGGAAATAACTACGAGCAGTACTTC. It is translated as CASSPSVAGNNYEQYF. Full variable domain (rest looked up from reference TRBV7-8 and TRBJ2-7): GAGVSQSPRYKVAKRGQDVALRCDPISGHVSLFWYQQALGQGPEFLTYFQNEAQLDKSGLPSDRFFAERPEGSVSTLKIQRTQQEDSAVYLCASSPSVAGNNYEQYFGPGTRLTVT.

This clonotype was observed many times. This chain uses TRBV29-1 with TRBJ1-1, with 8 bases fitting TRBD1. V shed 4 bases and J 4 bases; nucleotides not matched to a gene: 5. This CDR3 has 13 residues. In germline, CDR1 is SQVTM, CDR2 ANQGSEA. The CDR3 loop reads CSVVAGGITEAFF. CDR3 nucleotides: TGCAGCGTTGTCGCAGGGGGCATCACTGAAGCTTTCTTT. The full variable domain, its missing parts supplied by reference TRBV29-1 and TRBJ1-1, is SAVISQKPSRDICQRGTSLTIQCQVDSQVTMMFWYRQQPGQSLTLIATANQGSEATYESGFVIDKFPISRPNLTFSTLTVSNMSPEDSSIYLCSVVAGGITEAFFGQGTRLTVV.

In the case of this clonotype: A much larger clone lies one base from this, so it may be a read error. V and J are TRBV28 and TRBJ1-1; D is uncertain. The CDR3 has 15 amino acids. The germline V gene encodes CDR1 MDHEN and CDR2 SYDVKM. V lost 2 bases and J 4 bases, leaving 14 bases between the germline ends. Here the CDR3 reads CASSLVPEAGTEAFF. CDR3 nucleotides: TGTGCCAGCAGTTTAGTCCCAGAGGCCGGCACTGAAGCTTTCTTT.

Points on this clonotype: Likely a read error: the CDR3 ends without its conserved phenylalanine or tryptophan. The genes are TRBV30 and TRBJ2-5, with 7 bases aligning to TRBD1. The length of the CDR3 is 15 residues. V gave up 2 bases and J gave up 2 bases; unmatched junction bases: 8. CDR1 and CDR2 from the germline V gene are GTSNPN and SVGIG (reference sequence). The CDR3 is CAWSQPQGSQETQYY. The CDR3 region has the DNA TGTGCCTGGAGTCAACCACAGGGGTCTCAAGAGACCCAGTACTAC.

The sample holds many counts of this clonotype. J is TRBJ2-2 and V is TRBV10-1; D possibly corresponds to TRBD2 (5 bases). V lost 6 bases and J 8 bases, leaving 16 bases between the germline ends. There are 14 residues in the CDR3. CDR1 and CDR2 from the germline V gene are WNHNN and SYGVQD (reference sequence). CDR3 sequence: CASSPSRDRGELFF. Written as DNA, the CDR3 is TGCGCCAGCAGCCCGTCTCGGGATCGAGGGGAGCTGTTTTTT.

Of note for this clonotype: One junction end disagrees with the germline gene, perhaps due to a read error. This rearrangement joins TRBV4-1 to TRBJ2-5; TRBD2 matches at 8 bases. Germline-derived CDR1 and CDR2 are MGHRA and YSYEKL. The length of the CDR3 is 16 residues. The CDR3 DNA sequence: TGCGCCGGCAGCCAAGATCCAGCGGGGGCCCACGAGACCCAGTACTTC. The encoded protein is CAGSQDPAGAHETQYF.

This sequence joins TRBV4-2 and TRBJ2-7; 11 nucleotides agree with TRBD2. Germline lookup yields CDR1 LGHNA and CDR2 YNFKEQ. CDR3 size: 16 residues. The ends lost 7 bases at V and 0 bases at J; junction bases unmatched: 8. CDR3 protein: CASIPLAGGSSYEQYF. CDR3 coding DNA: TGTGCCAGCATCCCCTTAGCGGGGGGGAGCTCCTACGAGCAGTACTTC.

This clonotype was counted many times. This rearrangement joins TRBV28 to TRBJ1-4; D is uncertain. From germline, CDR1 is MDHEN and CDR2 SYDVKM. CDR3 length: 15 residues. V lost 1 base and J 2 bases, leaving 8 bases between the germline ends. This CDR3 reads CASSLFGGTNEKLFF. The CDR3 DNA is TGTGCCAGCAGTTTATTCGGCGGGACTAATGAAAAACTGTTTTTT.

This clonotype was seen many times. CDR3 region: CASSLGGRTGGPYEQYF. CDR3 coding DNA: TGTGCCAGCAGCTTAGGGGGAAGGACAGGGGGACCCTACGAGCAGTACTTC. V and J are TRBV13 and TRBJ2-7, with 10 bases aligning to TRBD1. Germline-derived CDR1 and CDR2 are PRHDT and FYEKMQ (reference sequence). The CDR3 consists of 17 residues. With 0 bases clipped from V and 2 bases from J, the junction kept 7 bases outside the gene matches. The full variable domain, rest sourced from reference TRBV13 and TRBJ2-7, is AAGVIQSPRHLIKEKRETATLKCYPIPRHDTVYWYQQGPGQDPQFLISFYEKMQSDKGSIPDRFSAQQFSDYHSELNMSSLELGDSALYFCASSLGGRTGGPYEQYFGPGTRLTVT.

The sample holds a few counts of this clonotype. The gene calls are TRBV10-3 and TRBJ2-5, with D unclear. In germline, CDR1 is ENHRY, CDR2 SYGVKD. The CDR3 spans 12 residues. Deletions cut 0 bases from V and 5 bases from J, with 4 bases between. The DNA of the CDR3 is TGTGCCATCAGTGAGTCGGGGGAGACCCAGTACTTC. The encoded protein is CAISESGETQYF.

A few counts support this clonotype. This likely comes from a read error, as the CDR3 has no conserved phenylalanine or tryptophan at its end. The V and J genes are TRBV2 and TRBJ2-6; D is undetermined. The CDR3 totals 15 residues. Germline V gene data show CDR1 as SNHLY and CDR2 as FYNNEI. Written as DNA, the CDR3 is TGCGCCAGCAGTGAAGGCTTCTCTGGGGCCAACGTCCTGACTCTC. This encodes CASSEGFSGANVLTL.